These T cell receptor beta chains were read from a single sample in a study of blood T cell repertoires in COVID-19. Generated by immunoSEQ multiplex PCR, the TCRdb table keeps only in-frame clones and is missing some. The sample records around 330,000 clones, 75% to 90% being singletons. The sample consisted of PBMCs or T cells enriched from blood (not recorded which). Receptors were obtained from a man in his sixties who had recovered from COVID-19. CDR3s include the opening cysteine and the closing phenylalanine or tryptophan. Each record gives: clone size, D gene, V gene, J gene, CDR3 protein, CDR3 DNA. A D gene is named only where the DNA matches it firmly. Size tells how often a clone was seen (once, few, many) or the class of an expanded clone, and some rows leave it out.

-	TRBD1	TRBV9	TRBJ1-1	CASSPFGQGGAEAFF	TGTGCCAGCAGCCCCTTTGGACAGGGCGGAGCTGAAGCTTTCTTT
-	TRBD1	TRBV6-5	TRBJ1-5	CASTLGGATQPQHF	TGTGCCAGCACCTTAGGGGGCGCCACTCAGCCCCAGCATTTT
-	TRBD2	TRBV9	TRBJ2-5	CASSVGTSGQETQYF	TGTGCCAGCAGCGTGGGGACTAGCGGACAAGAGACCCAGTACTTC
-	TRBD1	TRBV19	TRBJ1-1	CASSRGQGFTEAFF	TGTGCCAGTAGTAGAGGACAGGGGTTCACTGAAGCTTTCTTT
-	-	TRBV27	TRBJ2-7	CASSLMRRVYPGAGFTYEQYF	TGTGCCAGCAGTTTAATGAGACGGGTGTACCCGGGCGCGGGCTTCACCTACGAGCAGTACTTC
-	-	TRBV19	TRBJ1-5	CASSLSPTPNQPQHF	TGTGCCAGTAGTCTATCACCTACCCCCAATCAGCCCCAGCATTTT
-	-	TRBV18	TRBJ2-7	CASSPERDSYEQYF	TGTGCCAGCTCACCGGAACGGGACTCCTACGAGCAGTACTTC
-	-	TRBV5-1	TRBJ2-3	CASSLGSVTDTQYF	TGCGCCAGCAGCTTGGGGTCGGTTACAGATACGCAGTATTTT
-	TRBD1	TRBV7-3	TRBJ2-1	CASSRHDRGTYNEQFF	TGTGCCAGCAGCCGACATGACAGGGGAACCTACAATGAGCAGTTCTTC
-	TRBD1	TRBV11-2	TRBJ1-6	CASSSWTGVNSPLHF	TGTGCCAGCAGCTCCTGGACAGGGGTAAATTCACCCCTCCACTTT
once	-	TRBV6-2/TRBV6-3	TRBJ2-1	CASSYSGTPYNEQFF	TGTGCCAGCAGTTACTCCGGGACTCCCTACAATGAGCAGTTCTTC
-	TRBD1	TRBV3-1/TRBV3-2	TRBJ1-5	CASSLGQGINQPQHF	TGTGCCAGCAGCTTGGGACAGGGGATAAATCAGCCCCAGCATTTT
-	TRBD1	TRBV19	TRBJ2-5	CASSNRQGAKETQYF	TGTGCCAGTAGTAACCGACAGGGGGCCAAAGAGACCCAGTACTTC
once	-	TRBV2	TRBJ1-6	CASRTGRGSIGPLHF	TGTGCCAGCAGGACAGGTCGAGGGTCCATAGGTCCCCTCCACTTT
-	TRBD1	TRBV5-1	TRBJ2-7	CASNIGDRGLGEQYF	TGCGCCAGCAACATAGGGGACAGGGGATTGGGAGAGCAGTACTTC
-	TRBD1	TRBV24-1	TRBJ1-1	CATRGQGETEAFF	TGTGCCACCAGAGGACAGGGGGAGACTGAAGCTTTCTTT
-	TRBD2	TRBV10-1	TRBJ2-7	CASRLSGGGPLEQYF	TGCGCCAGCAGACTCAGCGGGGGAGGGCCCCTCGAGCAGTACTTC
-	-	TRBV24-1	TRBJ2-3	CATSDPLALADTQYF	TGTGCCACCAGTGACCCCCTCGCCCTAGCAGATACGCAGTATTTT
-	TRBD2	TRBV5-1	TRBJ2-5	CASSLGAGGPEETQYF	TGCGCCAGCAGCTTGGGCGCGGGAGGGCCGGAGGAGACCCAGTACTTC
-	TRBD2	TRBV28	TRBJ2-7	CASKDPGLNHYEQYF	TGTGCCAGCAAAGACCCGGGACTAAACCACTACGAGCAGTACTTC
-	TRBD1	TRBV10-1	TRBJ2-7	CASSEVTGVFGEQYF	TGCGCCAGCAGTGAAGTGACAGGGGTTTTCGGCGAGCAGTACTTC
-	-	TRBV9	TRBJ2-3	CASSVDIGVNTDTQYF	TGTGCCAGCAGCGTAGATATCGGGGTTAACACAGATACGCAGTATTTT
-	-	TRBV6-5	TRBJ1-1	CASSSPTDPMNTEAFF	TGTGCCAGCAGTTCTCCGACAGACCCTATGAACACTGAAGCTTTCTTT
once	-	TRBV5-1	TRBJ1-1	CASSLTVGQGTTEAFF	TGCGCCAGCAGCCTTACCGTCGGGCAGGGAACCACTGAAGCTTTCTTT
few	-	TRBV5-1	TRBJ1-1	CASSPRAGLGTEAFF	TGCGCCAGCAGCCCGAGGGCGGGTCTGGGCACTGAAGCTTTCTTT
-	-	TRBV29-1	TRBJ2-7	CSVHANYEQYF	TGCAGCGTTCACGCGAACTACGAGCAGTACTTC
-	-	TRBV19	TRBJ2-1	CASSIETGWRSYNEQFF	TGTGCCAGTAGTATAGAAACAGGCTGGAGATCCTACAATGAGCAGTTCTTC
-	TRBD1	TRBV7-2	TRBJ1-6	CASSKNRDRNSPLHF	TGTGCCAGCAGCAAGAACCGGGACAGAAATTCACCCCTCCACTTT
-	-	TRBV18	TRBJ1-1	CASSPLGRENTEAFF	TGTGCCAGCTCACCATTGGGCCGCGAGAACACTGAAGCTTTCTTT